Listed below are T cell receptor beta chains from one sample, sequenced in a study of T-cell memory formation after mild COVID-19. One entry per CDR3 protein, called by TCRdb with MiXCR from the 5' RACE reads. The data show about 180,000 distinct CDR3 sequences, approximately 17% seen once. Material: PBMCs or a T cell subset sorted from them (not recorded which). These receptors all stem from a man aged 18 to 29 who had mild COVID-19 (a few samples of this study predate the infection). Cell type and time point are not known. Each CDR3 is given with its conserved first and last residue. The D gene is left open where the match is weak. The size of a clone is reported for some rows only, either as once, few or many, or as a class for expanded clones.

j_call	v_call	d_call	clone_size	cdr3_aa	cdr3_nt
TRBJ1-6	TRBV6-5	NA	NA	CASSLRQGSGLPPLHF	TGTGCCAGCAGTCTTCGCCAGGGAAGCGGGTTGCCACCCCTCCACTTT
TRBJ2-5	TRBV5-1	NA	few	CASSLSPGTEELETQYF	TGCGCCAGCAGCTTGAGCCCCGGGACGGAGGAGCTCGAGACCCAGTACTTC
TRBJ2-3	TRBV6-2/TRBV6-3	NA	NA	CASIGTSTDTQYF	TGTGCCAGCATTGGGACCTCCACAGATACGCAGTATTTT
TRBJ2-1	TRBV4-3	TRBD2	few	CASSQAILAGGLNEQFF	TGCGCCAGCAGCCAAGCAATACTAGCGGGGGGGCTCAATGAGCAGTTCTTC
TRBJ1-1	TRBV7-9	NA	NA	CASSLGTAQGAFF	TGTGCCAGCAGCTTAGGGACAGCCCAGGGAGCTTTCTTT
TRBJ2-3	TRBV3-1	TRBD1	NA	CASSHTGGTGTQYF	TGTGCCAGCAGCCACACAGGGGGAACGGGTACGCAGTATTTT
TRBJ2-1	TRBV7-3	TRBD2	NA	CASSTSASYNEQFF	TGTGCCAGCAGCACTAGCGCCTCCTACAATGAGCAGTTCTTC
TRBJ2-6	TRBV5-1	NA	NA	CASSIRTGSSGANVLTF	TGCGCCAGCAGCATACGGACCGGATCCTCTGGGGCCAACGTCCTGACTTTC
TRBJ2-1	TRBV9	NA	NA	CASSVRDSKANEQFF	TGTGCCAGCAGCGTCCGGGATTCCAAGGCAAATGAGCAGTTCTTC
TRBJ1-5	TRBV29-1	NA	NA	CSVGTGIQPQHF	TGCAGCGTTGGGACCGGAATTCAGCCCCAGCATTTT
TRBJ2-5	TRBV5-1	NA	NA	CASSFGGPQETQYF	TGCGCCAGCAGCTTCGGGGGCCCCCAAGAGACCCAGTACTTC
TRBJ1-5	TRBV7-2	NA	NA	CASSLLGSNQPQHF	TGTGCCAGCAGCTTATTAGGGAGCAATCAGCCCCAGCATTTT
TRBJ2-3	TRBV5-1	NA	few	CASSLLTDTQYF	TGCGCCAGCAGCTTGTTAACAGATACGCAGTATTTT
TRBJ1-1	TRBV7-9	TRBD1	few	CASSTRQGRDTEAFF	TGTGCCAGCAGCACCCGACAGGGGCGAGACACTGAAGCTTTCTTT
TRBJ2-3	TRBV6-5	NA	NA	CASRLSDTQYF	TGTGCCAGCCGACTGAGCGATACGCAGTATTTT
TRBJ2-5	TRBV7-9	NA	few	CASSSISGTQYF	TGTGCCAGCAGCTCTATATCGGGGACCCAGTACTTC
TRBJ2-2	TRBV20-1	NA	NA	CSAPPAGYTGELFF	TGCAGTGCCCCTCCCGCGGGGTACACCGGGGAGCTGTTTTTT
TRBJ2-6	TRBV24-1	NA	NA	CATSPASGANVLTF	TGTGCCACCAGTCCAGCCTCTGGGGCCAACGTCCTGACTTTC
TRBJ2-3	TRBV7-2	TRBD1	few	CASSPDRARSTDTQYF	TGTGCCAGCAGCCCTGACAGGGCCCGAAGCACAGATACGCAGTATTTT
TRBJ2-3	TRBV9	TRBD1	few	CASSDLGQGVTDTQYF	TGTGCCAGCAGCGACCTCGGACAGGGCGTCACAGATACGCAGTATTTT
TRBJ2-5	TRBV3-1	TRBD2	few	CASSPPGLAKETQYF	TGTGCCAGCAGCCCACCGGGACTAGCGAAAGAGACCCAGTACTTC
TRBJ2-2	TRBV5-1	NA	few	CASSLGGSGLNTGELFF	TGCGCCAGCAGCTTGGGAGGTTCGGGCTTGAACACCGGGGAGCTGTTTTTT
TRBJ1-1	TRBV7-2	NA	NA	CASSFTGRTEAFF	TGTGCCAGCAGCTTTACTGGCCGCACTGAAGCTTTCTTT
TRBJ1-2	TRBV4-3	NA	many	CASSQSLRRLAYGYTF	TGCGCCAGCAGCCAAAGCCTCAGACGGCTTGCCTATGGCTACACCTTC
TRBJ1-3	TRBV4-3	NA	NA	CASSQEGPGASSGNTIYF	TGCGCCAGCAGCCAAGAGGGCCCGGGGGCGAGCTCTGGAAACACCATATATTTT
TRBJ1-3	TRBV7-9	TRBD1	NA	CANDGGGRGNTIYF	TGTGCCAACGACGGAGGGGGCCGGGGAAACACCATATATTTT
TRBJ2-3	TRBV7-2	TRBD2	NA	CASRRLATSTDTQYF	TGTGCCAGCAGAAGACTAGCGACAAGCACAGATACGCAGTATTTT
TRBJ1-2	TRBV6-5	TRBD1	few	CASSSRGEGGYTF	TGTGCCAGCAGTTCCAGGGGGGAAGGCGGCTACACCTTC
TRBJ2-5	TRBV14	NA	many	CASSRQGGETQYF	TGTGCCAGCAGCCGTCAGGGGGGTGAGACCCAGTACTTC
TRBJ2-2	TRBV7-9	NA	few	CASSNQGEAGELFF	TGTGCCAGCAGCAACCAAGGGGAGGCCGGGGAGCTGTTTTTT
TRBJ1-4	TRBV2	NA	few	CASSPRRQATGEKLFF	TGTGCCAGCAGTCCACGTAGACAGGCTACAGGGGAAAAACTGTTTTTT
TRBJ1-5	TRBV5-1	NA	NA	CASSRGVGLDNQPQHF	TGCGCCAGCAGCCGGGGGGTAGGACTTGACAATCAGCCCCAGCATTTT
TRBJ1-1	TRBV6-2/TRBV6-3	NA	few	CASRVRRNPKTLNTEAFF	TGTGCCAGCAGAGTGAGACGGAACCCGAAGACCCTGAACACTGAAGCTTTCTTT
TRBJ1-1	TRBV6-5	NA	NA	CASSYSGGKAFF	TGTGCCAGCAGTTACTCGGGGGGAAAGGCTTTCTTT
TRBJ2-2	TRBV6-2/TRBV6-3	NA	NA	CASSYVAGELFF	TGTGCCAGCAGTTACGTGGCAGGGGAGCTGTTTTTT
TRBJ2-7	TRBV5-1	TRBD2	few	CASSLGGTSLSEQYF	TGCGCCAGCAGCCTTGGAGGGACTAGCCTCTCGGAGCAGTACTTC
TRBJ1-1	TRBV6-5	NA	NA	CASSYSGTGNTEAFF	TGTGCCAGCAGTTACTCCGGGACGGGGAACACTGAAGCTTTCTTT
TRBJ1-1	TRBV7-3	TRBD1	NA	CASSSRPTGAGTEAFF	TGTGCCAGCAGCTCCCGCCCGACAGGGGCGGGCACTGAAGCTTTCTTT
TRBJ1-5	TRBV20-1	NA	few	CSAKIRGVGNQPQNF	TGCAGTGCTAAAATCAGGGGAGTGGGCAATCAGCCCCAGAATTTT
TRBJ2-5	TRBV28	NA	few	CASSFPVQTQYF	TGTGCCAGCAGTTTCCCCGTCCAGACCCAGTACTTC
TRBJ1-2	TRBV4-2	NA	NA	CASSQGGGSNYGYTF	TGTGCCAGCAGCCAAGGAGGGGGTTCTAACTATGGCTACACCTTC
TRBJ2-2	TRBV5-1	NA	few	CASSQTAGNTGELFF	TGCGCCAGCAGCCAGACCGCGGGGAACACCGGGGAGCTGTTTTTT
TRBJ1-2	TRBV20-1	TRBD1	NA	CSARIQGANYGYTF	TGCAGTGCTAGAATACAGGGGGCTAACTATGGCTACACCTTC
TRBJ1-4	TRBV5-1	NA	few	CASRGGQLNEKLFF	TGCGCCAGCAGGGGAGGACAGCTTAATGAAAAACTGTTTTTT
TRBJ1-2	TRBV24-1	TRBD1	few	CATSDATGVGYTF	TGTGCCACCAGTGATGCGACAGGGGTTGGCTACACCTTC
TRBJ1-5	TRBV28	NA	many	CASNRSGRPQHF	TGTGCCAGCAATCGGAGTGGACGGCCCCAGCATTTT
TRBJ2-1	TRBV5-1	TRBD1	few	CASSRGQSSYNEQFF	TGCGCCAGCAGCCGGGGACAGAGCTCCTACAATGAGCAGTTCTTC
TRBJ1-1	TRBV18	TRBD1	few	CASSPGLETGAFF	TGTGCCAGCTCACCAGGGCTGGAGACAGGGGCCTTCTTT
TRBJ1-1	TRBV18	TRBD1	NA	CASSSDRGIRTEAFF	TGTGCCAGCTCCTCGGACAGGGGAATCAGAACTGAAGCTTTCTTT
TRBJ1-5	TRBV20-1	NA	NA	CSARNRDQPQHF	TGCAGTGCTAGAAATAGGGATCAGCCCCAGCATTTT
TRBJ1-6	TRBV7-2	TRBD1	few	CASSPDRVHSPLHF	TGTGCCAGCAGCCCTGACAGGGTCCACTCACCCCTCCACTTT
TRBJ1-1	TRBV20-1	NA	few	CSARDLLNTEAFF	TGCAGTGCTAGAGATCTCCTGAACACTGAAGCTTTCTTT
TRBJ2-5	TRBV7-2	NA	NA	CASSLGALVETQYF	TGTGCCAGCAGCTTAGGGGCGCTAGTAGAGACCCAGTACTTC
TRBJ2-3	TRBV10-3	TRBD2	NA	CAISEKRGGADTQYF	TGTGCCATCAGTGAGAAGCGGGGGGGCGCAGATACGCAGTATTTT
TRBJ2-1	TRBV11-3	TRBD2	NA	CASSLGGGGSPNEQFF	TGTGCCAGCAGCTTAGGGGGGGGAGGGTCCCCCAATGAGCAGTTCTTC
TRBJ1-2	TRBV7-8	TRBD1	few	CASSLQGASPSGGYTF	TGTGCCAGCAGCTTACAGGGGGCTTCCCCCTCCGGGGGCTACACCTTC
TRBJ1-2	TRBV29-1	NA	few	CSVKTGDYGYTF	TGCAGCGTAAAGACAGGAGACTATGGCTACACCTTC
TRBJ2-5	TRBV4-3	NA	NA	CASSQAGKETQYF	TGCGCCAGCAGCCAAGCGGGGAAAGAGACCCAGTACTTC
TRBJ1-5	TRBV7-9	NA	NA	CASSPGNQPQHF	TGTGCCAGCAGTCCAGGGAATCAGCCCCAGCATTTT